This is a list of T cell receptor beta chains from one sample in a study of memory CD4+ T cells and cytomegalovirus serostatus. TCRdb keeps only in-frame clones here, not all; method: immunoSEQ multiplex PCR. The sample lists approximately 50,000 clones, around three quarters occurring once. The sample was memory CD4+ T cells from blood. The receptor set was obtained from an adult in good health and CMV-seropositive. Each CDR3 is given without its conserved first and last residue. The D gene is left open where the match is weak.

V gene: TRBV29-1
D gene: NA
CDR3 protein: SVESELAAQY

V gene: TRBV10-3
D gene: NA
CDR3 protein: AISSHERGTEAF

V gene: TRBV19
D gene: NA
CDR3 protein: ASSIPGGGQPQH

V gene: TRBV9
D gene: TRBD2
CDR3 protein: ASSSPASGTEQY

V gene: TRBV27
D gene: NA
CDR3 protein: ASSLSGGANVLT

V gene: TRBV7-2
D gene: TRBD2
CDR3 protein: ASSSNGGDEQF

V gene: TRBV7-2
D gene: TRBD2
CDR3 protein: ASSLFTSGREVDNEQF

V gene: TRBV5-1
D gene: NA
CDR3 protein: ASSLGSSENEQF

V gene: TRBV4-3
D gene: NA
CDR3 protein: ASSQESGASYEQY

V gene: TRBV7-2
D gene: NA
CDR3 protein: ASSIDRNEQF

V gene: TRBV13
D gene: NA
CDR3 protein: ASSQQAGATYEQY

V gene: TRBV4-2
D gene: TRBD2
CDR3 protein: ASSQDASGETQY

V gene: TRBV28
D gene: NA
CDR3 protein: ASSHREPYGYT

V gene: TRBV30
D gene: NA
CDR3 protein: AWSAEGIAF

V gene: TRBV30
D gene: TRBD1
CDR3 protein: AWSARTGLPETQY

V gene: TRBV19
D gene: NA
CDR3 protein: AGSYEQY

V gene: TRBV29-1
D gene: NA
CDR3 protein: SVGGGGQETQY

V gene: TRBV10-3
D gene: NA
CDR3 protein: ASDSGGESRELF

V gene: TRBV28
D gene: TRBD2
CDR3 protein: ASSYLGLAANTGELF

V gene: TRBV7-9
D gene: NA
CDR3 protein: ASSLTGNTEAF

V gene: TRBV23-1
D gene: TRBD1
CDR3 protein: ARTDRGNNGYT

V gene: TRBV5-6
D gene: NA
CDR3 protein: ASSLLGRGLETQY

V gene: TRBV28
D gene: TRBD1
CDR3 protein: ASSRPGQGSNEQF

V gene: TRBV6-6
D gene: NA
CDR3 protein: ASRATGEAF

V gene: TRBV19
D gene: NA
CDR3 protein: ASSRTVALNYGYT

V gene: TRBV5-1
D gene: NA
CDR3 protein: ASSPPPNTDTQY

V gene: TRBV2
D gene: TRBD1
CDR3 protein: ASSLETTGGSEQF

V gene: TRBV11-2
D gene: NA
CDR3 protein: ASSLGADPVGTGELF

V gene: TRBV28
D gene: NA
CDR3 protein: ASSLFLGTYEQY

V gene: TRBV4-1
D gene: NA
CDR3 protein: ASSQGIAVSYEQY

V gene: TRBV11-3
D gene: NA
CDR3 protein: ASSLDSNEQF

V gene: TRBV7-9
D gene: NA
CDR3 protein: ASSSSTDTQY

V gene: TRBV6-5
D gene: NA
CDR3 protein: ASSYSYSSYNEQF

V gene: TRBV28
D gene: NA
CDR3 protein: ASSLFGGGGQPQH

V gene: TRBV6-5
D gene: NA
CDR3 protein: ASSYSKAGGYGYT

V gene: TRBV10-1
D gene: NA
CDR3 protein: ASRQGPCLYEQY

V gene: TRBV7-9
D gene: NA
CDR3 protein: ASSPGNIPGGEKLF

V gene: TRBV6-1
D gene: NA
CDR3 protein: ASSDPQSYEQY

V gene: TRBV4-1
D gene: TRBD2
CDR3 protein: ASSLGGLSGRLNEQF

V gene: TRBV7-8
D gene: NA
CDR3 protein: ASSLVAGLDGYT

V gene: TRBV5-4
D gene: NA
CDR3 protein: ASSSLIPGDTGELF

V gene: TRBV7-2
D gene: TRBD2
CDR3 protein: ASSPRTSLGYNEQF